This T cell receptor (beta chain) appears in the sequencing data of a study of long-term antiretroviral therapy in people with HIV. Overall study: Samples from the earliest time points predate the 2015 immediate-ART recommendation by about a decade.

This clone came up a few times. V lost 8 bases to trimming and J lost 3 bases; unmatched junction nucleotides: 6. CDR1 and CDR2 from the germline V gene are MNHNS and SASEGT. CDR3 size: 15 residues. They ran version v3.0 of the immunoSEQ assay at survey level. The repertoire was sequenced with immunoSEQ multiplex PCR; TCRdb's copy has only in-frame clones and lacks some. The data contain roughly 23,000 clones, roughly 82% of them singletons. J is TRBJ2-1 and V is TRBV6-1; 11 positions agree with TRBD1. The sequence derives from a man aged 30-40 years with HIV. This material consisted of unsorted PBMCs, taken approximately 6.2 years after starting antiretroviral therapy. Written as DNA, the CDR3 is TGTGCCAGCGGTCCGGGACAGGGGGGCTACAATGAGCAGTTCTTC. This encodes CASGPGQGGYNEQFF.